Sequencing of this T cell receptor beta chain was carried out in a study of PD-1 blockade in classical Hodgkin lymphoma. Background on the study: Patients were administered nivolumab (3 mg/kg intravenously) every 2 weeks. Overall study results and limits: Patients newly diagnosed and complete responders had comparable baseline diversity. Newly diagnosed patients were reported to start with lower TCR diversity than healthy donors.

Clones were read by immunoSEQ multiplex PCR, and TCRdb kept only the in-frame ones, dropping some. The sample lists 30,000 to 45,000 clones, around 90% occurring once. Notes on this clone: Its matching antigen is unknown.

All patients relapsed after autologous stem cell transplantation, and brentuximab vedotin exposure varied. Per germline, CDR1 SGDLS and CDR2 YYNGEE. The CDR3 contains 15 residues. Trimming pared 1 base from V and 0 bases from J, leaving 8 bases between. The chain employs TRBV9 and TRBJ1-3, with D unresolved. The sample here was peripheral blood mononuclear cells (PBMCs), taken before the second cycle of nivolumab. This TCR came from a human donor with classical Hodgkin lymphoma. CDR3 amino acids: CASSVSSSSGNTIYF. The DNA of the CDR3 is TGTGCCAGCAGCGTAAGCTCGAGCTCTGGAAACACCATATATTTT.